The 2 T cell receptor beta chains listed next were all sequenced from one sample in a study of regulatory T cells in long-lasting Graves disease. Time point here: newly diagnosed GD, antithyroid drugs for less than 3 months. Extracted PBMC RNA gave rise to the TCR library. Relying on iRepertoire HTBI primers and Arm-PCR of CDR3 regions, the team built TCR beta libraries. TCRdb independently ran MiXCR on the multiplex PCR reads; one entry per CDR3 protein. Altogether some 400,000 distinct CDR3 sequences are present, 15% being singletons, with the ten largest covering over 15%. The data also belong to a second study, concerning T cells in Graves' hyperthyroidism and ophthalmopathy.

This sample comprised peripheral blood mononuclear cells (PBMCs), obtained at new diagnosis, from a patient treated with antithyroid drugs. The receptors were gathered from a woman in her twenties or thirties with Graves disease.

This chain links TRBV27 with TRBJ2-2; D possibly corresponds to TRBD1 (6 bases). The germline CDR1 and CDR2 sequences are MNHEY and SMNVEV (reference sequence). Deletions cut 5 bases from V and 4 bases from J, with 17 bases between. This CDR3 comprises 16 residues. The DNA for the CDR3 is TGTGCCAGCAGTCTCTACAGGGACGTGGGCACCGGGGAGCTGTTTTTT. Translated, it gives CASSLYRDVGTGELFF.

The chain employs TRBV7-9 and TRBJ2-7, with a possible D match to TRBD2 (5 bases). This CDR3 has 14 amino acids. V shed 5 bases and J shed 5 bases, with 16 bases lying between them. From germline, CDR1 is SEHNR and CDR2 FQNEAQ (reference sequence). CDR3 DNA: TGTGCCAGCAGCGGTACGTGGGAGAGTGACGAGCAGTACTTC. It is translated as CASSGTWESDEQYF.